The 2 T cell receptor beta chains below come from one sample, sequenced in a study of T-cell memory formation after mild COVID-19. One entry per CDR3 protein results from TCRdb running MiXCR on the 5' RACE reads. The data hold approximately 400,000 distinct CDR3 sequences, with 20% to 30% observed a single time. The sequenced material came from PBMCs or a T cell subset sorted from them (not recorded which). Receptors originate from an adult woman who had mild COVID-19 (a few samples of this study predate the infection). Cell type and time point are not known.

The chain combines TRBV30 with TRBJ2-7; D is unclear. V was trimmed by 3 bases and J by 0 bases, leaving 9 bases between them. The length of the CDR3 is 13 residues. Germline CDR1 and CDR2: GTSNPN and SVGIG (reference sequence). The CDR3 coding sequence is TGTGCCTGGAGCTGGCGGAGCTCCTACGAGCAGTACTTC. Its protein product is CAWSWRSSYEQYF.

The V call is TRBV6-2 or TRBV6-3, the J call TRBJ1-2, with D maybe TRBD1 (5 bases). This CDR3 has 13 residues. V lost 6 bases to trimming and J lost 8 bases, with 16 bases between them. The germline gives CDR1 MNHEY, CDR2 SVGEGT. The CDR3: CASRLLAGHGYTF. The CDR3 DNA reads as TGTGCCAGCAGGCTACTGGCAGGGCACGGCTACACCTTC.